A selection of T cell receptor beta chains follows, all from one sample in a study of siplizumab effects on memory and regulatory T cells. Clones were read by immunoSEQ multiplex PCR, and TCRdb kept only the in-frame ones, dropping some. The table has around 77,000 clones, 91% seen once. The sample was CD8+ T cells sorted from blood. The receptors come from a human donor in good health. Both conserved end residues are part of each CDR3. The D gene is left open where the match is weak. Part of the rows lack a size; the others show once, few, many or a class for expanded clones.

d_call clone_size j_call v_call cdr3_aa cdr3_nt
NA NA TRBJ1-1 TRBV4-1 CASSRGLTNTEAFF TGCGCCAGCAGCCGCGGACTTACGAACACTGAAGCTTTCTTT
NA NA TRBJ2-5 TRBV7-9 CASSTGETQYF TGTGCCAGCAGCACCGGAGAGACCCAGTACTTC
TRBD1 NA TRBJ2-7 TRBV10-3 CAISGTGTEYEQYF TGTGCCATCAGTGGAACAGGGACAGAATACGAGCAGTACTTC
NA once TRBJ1-2 TRBV5-5 CASSRTTGNYGYTF TGTGCCAGCAGCCGAACAACAGGGAACTATGGCTACACCTTC
NA NA TRBJ1-2 TRBV30 CAWSYQTGTMYGYTF TGTGCCTGGAGTTACCAGACAGGAACTATGTATGGCTACACCTTC
TRBD1 NA TRBJ1-1 TRBV6-5 CASRMTGATEAFF TGTGCCAGCAGGATGACAGGGGCCACTGAAGCTTTCTTT
NA NA TRBJ1-6 TRBV4-1 CASSQDSLAGYNSPLHF TGCGCCAGCAGCCAAGATAGCCTTGCAGGCTATAATTCACCCCTCCACTTT
NA once TRBJ2-1 TRBV6-5 CASSSSGVSYNEQFF TGTGCCAGCAGTTCTTCTGGGGTCTCCTACAATGAGCAGTTCTTC
NA NA TRBJ1-1 TRBV27 CASSLTRANTEAFF TGTGCCAGCAGTTTAACCAGGGCGAACACTGAAGCTTTCTTT
NA NA TRBJ2-1 TRBV15 CATNELRFAYNEQFF TGTGCCACCAATGAGCTTAGATTTGCCTACAATGAGCAGTTCTTC
TRBD2 once TRBJ2-7 TRBV5-1 CASSAGLAGGNEQYF TGCGCCAGCAGCGCAGGACTAGCGGGAGGAAACGAGCAGTACTTC
NA NA TRBJ2-2 TRBV18 CASSPPINTGELFF TGTGCCAGCTCACCACCCATCAACACCGGGGAGCTGTTTTTT
TRBD2 few TRBJ2-1 TRBV19 CASSTSEEAYEQFF TGTGCCAGTAGCACTAGCGAGGAAGCCTATGAGCAGTTCTTC
TRBD2 NA TRBJ2-2 TRBV2 CASILLGLAGRNTGELFF TGTGCCAGCATTCTTCTTGGACTAGCGGGCCGAAACACCGGGGAGCTGTTTTTT
NA NA TRBJ1-5 TRBV6-6 CASSYVAGSQPQHF TGTGCCAGCAGTTACGTGGCTGGAAGTCAGCCCCAGCATTTT
TRBD1 NA TRBJ1-2 TRBV15 CATSRARDSNYGYTF TGTGCCACCAGCAGAGCCCGGGACAGTAACTATGGCTACACCTTC
NA NA TRBJ1-1 TRBV19 CASSIGGSLRTEAFF TGTGCCAGTAGTATAGGAGGCAGCCTGAGGACTGAAGCTTTCTTT